Following are 27 T cell receptor beta chains from one sample sequenced in a study of blood T cell repertoires in COVID-19. The protocol was immunoSEQ multiplex PCR, while the TCRdb copy is restricted to in-frame clones and leaves out a portion. The sample has about 120,000 clones; over 75% are singletons. The sequenced sample was peripheral blood. The receptors stem from a man between 60 and 75 years old with acute or convalescent COVID-19.

This chain joins TRBV7-2 and TRBJ2-7; D is ambiguous. Trimming stripped 5 bases from V and 2 bases from J, with 7 bases between. Germline lookup yields CDR1 SGHTA and CDR2 FQGNSA. The length of the CDR3 is 12 residues. CDR3: CASSPDTYEQYF. In nucleotides, the CDR3 is TGTGCCAGCAGCCCCGACACCTACGAGCAGTACTTC.

The V gene is TRBV19, the J gene TRBJ2-5; TRBD2 agrees at 7 bases. With 3 bases clipped from V and 4 bases from J, the junction kept 5 bases outside the gene matches. Germline V CDR1 and CDR2: LNHDA, SQIVND (reference sequence). CDR3 length: 14 residues. CDR3 protein: CASSILGGRETQYF. CDR3 coding DNA: TGTGCCAGTAGTATTCTGGGGGGGAGAGAGACCCAGTACTTC.

The chain combines TRBV5-1 with TRBJ2-7, with a possible D match to TRBD2 (6 bases). The CDR3 is 14 amino acids. Looked up from germline, CDR1 is SGHRS and CDR2 is YFSETQ. The V gene lost 6 bases and the J gene lost 4 bases, with 17 bases spanning the gap. The DNA of the CDR3 is TGCGCCAGCAAAGGGACCCAGGGAGGATACGAGCAGTACTTC. Translation gives CASKGTQGGYEQYF.

The sample holds a few counts of this clone. The rearrangement links TRBV5-1 to TRBJ2-1; D may be TRBD1 (5 bases). The CDR3 is made up of 16 amino acids. Trimming took 6 bases from V and 4 from J, leaving 20 bases between them. Germline V CDR1 and CDR2: SGHRS, YFSETQ. CDR3 nucleotide sequence: TGCGCCAGCACCCAAGGGGCGTCGACGGGTTACAATGAGCAGTTCTTC. Amino acids: CASTQGASTGYNEQFF.

The J gene is TRBJ2-1, the V gene TRBV27; 7 positions match TRBD1. The J segment lost 7 bases and the V segment lost 7 bases, leaving 16 bases of the junction unmatched. Germline lookup yields CDR1 MNHEY and CDR2 SMNVEV (reference sequence). The CDR3 runs to 16 residues. The CDR3 nucleotides read TGTGCCAGCACCACCTTAGAGAAGGGGGCCGTAAATGAGCAGTTCTTC. It yields the protein CASTTLEKGAVNEQFF.

This sequence joins TRBV7-8 and TRBJ2-7, with a tentative D call TRBD2 (6 bases). V shed 5 bases and J shed 0 bases, with 20 bases lying between them. The germline V gene has CDR1 SGHVS and CDR2 FQNEAQ. The CDR3 consists of 17 residues. Here the CDR3 reads CASSRATSSASSYEQYF. DNA of the CDR3: TGTGCCAGCAGCCGAGCGACTAGTAGCGCCAGCTCCTACGAGCAGTACTTC.

The J gene is TRBJ1-6, the V gene TRBV27; D is unclear. The germline V and J ends were trimmed by 5 bases and 0 bases, with 11 bases remaining between them. Germline lookup yields CDR1 MNHEY and CDR2 SMNVEV (reference sequence). The CDR3 extends over 16 amino acids. The CDR3 DNA is TGTGCCAGCAGTCCACACCGGAGCTCCTATAATTCACCCCTCCACTTT. The encoded protein is CASSPHRSSYNSPLHF.

This sequence joins TRBV9 and TRBJ2-7, with 7 bases identical to TRBD1. The CDR3 runs to 15 residues. The trim removed 0 bases at V and 2 bases at J, leaving 5 bases unmatched. Per germline, CDR1 SGDLS and CDR2 YYNGEE. In DNA, the CDR3 is TGTGCCAGCAGCGTAGAGGGGGCGCCCCCCTACGAGCAGTACTTC. Protein product: CASSVEGAPPYEQYF.

This rearrangement joins TRBV28 to TRBJ1-2, with TRBD1 matching over 7 bases. Germline CDR1 is MDHEN and CDR2 is SYDVKM. This CDR3 is built from 13 residues. Trimming took 6 bases from V and 2 from J; bases not matched to a gene: 3. CDR3 region: CASRPGQNYGYTF. CDR3 nucleotides: TGTGCCAGCAGGCCGGGACAGAACTATGGCTACACCTTC.

This clone turned up a few times. This rearrangement joins TRBV28 to TRBJ1-5; 7 bases are shared with TRBD1. The CDR3 runs 14 residues. Trimming removed 7 bases from V and 7 bases from J; junction bases left unmatched: 10. Germline values: CDR1 MDHEN, CDR2 SYDVKM. CDR3 sequence: CASKRRDSRQPQHF. The CDR3 coding sequence is TGTGCCAGCAAGCGCCGGGACAGCCGGCAGCCCCAGCATTTT.

This clone was detected only once. This rearrangement joins TRBV28 to TRBJ2-5; D possibly corresponds to TRBD2 (5 bases). In germline, CDR1 is MDHEN, CDR2 SYDVKM. Trimming pared 6 bases from V and 3 bases from J, leaving 20 bases between. The CDR3 covers 16 residues. CDR3 coding DNA: TGTGCCAGCAGCTCCTCTTTCGTCGGGATTGAAGAGACCCAGTACTTC. Amino acids: CASSSSFVGIEETQYF.

This chain uses TRBV12-3 or TRBV12-4 with TRBJ2-5; no clear D. The CDR3 is 13 residues long. Deletions cut 5 bases from V and 3 bases from J, with 10 bases between. CDR3 sequence reads: CASSLPVEETQYF. The DNA of the CDR3 is TGTGCCAGCAGTCTCCCGGTGGAAGAGACCCAGTACTTC.

V gene TRBV6-5 combines with J gene TRBJ2-5; 12 nucleotides line up with TRBD1. Germline CDR1 MNHEY, CDR2 SVGAGI. The CDR3 has 14 residues. The ends lost 9 bases at V and 4 bases at J; junction bases unmatched: 6. Here the CDR3 reads CASEGTGGGETQYF. CDR3 nucleotide sequence: TGTGCCAGTGAGGGGACAGGGGGCGGAGAGACCCAGTACTTC.

The rearrangement joins TRBV28 to TRBJ2-1; perhaps TRBD2 as D (6 bases). The V end lost 9 bases, the J end lost 2 bases, and 14 bases lay between the germline ends. The CDR3 runs to 14 residues. Germline CDR1 is MDHEN and CDR2 is SYDVKM. This CDR3 is CASLVGGTYNEQFF. The CDR3, as DNA: TGTGCCAGTCTGGTGGGAGGAACCTACAATGAGCAGTTCTTC.

The rearrangement links TRBV7-2 to TRBJ2-7; no definite D call. Deletions cut 5 bases from V and 0 bases from J, with 14 bases between. Germline V CDR1 and CDR2: SGHTA, FQGNSA. This CDR3 spans 15 amino acids. This CDR3 is CASSPRAGSSYEQYF. The CDR3 DNA reads TGTGCCAGCAGCCCCCGAGCAGGCAGCTCCTACGAGCAGTACTTC.

V is TRBV19 and J is TRBJ2-3, with D hard to call. Germline V gene sequence: CDR1 LNHDA, CDR2 SQIVND (reference sequence). Trimming removed 5 bases at V and 6 bases at J, with 15 bases between. This CDR3 comprises 14 residues. The CDR3 DNA reads TGTGCCAGTAGTCCCAGTTCCTTTTTGGATACGCAGTATTTT. This translates into CASSPSSFLDTQYF.

The chain joins TRBV19 to TRBJ2-5, with TRBD1 as a possible D gene (6 bases). V shed 5 bases and J shed 7 bases, with 17 bases lying between them. Per germline, CDR1 LNHDA and CDR2 SQIVND (reference sequence). This CDR3 is 14 amino acids long. The CDR3 protein is CASSDGQPLPTQYF. CDR3 bases: TGTGCCAGTAGTGACGGACAGCCCCTGCCGACCCAGTACTTC.

The chain recombines TRBV5-4 with TRBJ1-2; TRBD1 might be the D (5 bases). V dropped 4 bases and J dropped 4 bases, with 8 bases sitting between them. Germline CDR1 and CDR2: SGHNT and YYREEE (reference sequence). The CDR3 is made up of 12 amino acids. CDR3 protein: CASSLDSYGYTF. In DNA form, the CDR3 reads TGTGCCAGCAGCCTTGACAGCTATGGCTACACCTTC.

This clone was recorded once. CDR3 sequence: CASSLRDRGGTEAFF. The CDR3 DNA is TGTGCCAGCTCACTCCGCGACAGGGGGGGAACTGAAGCTTTCTTT. The chain carries TRBV18 and TRBJ1-1; TRBD1 aligns across 9 bases. The CDR3 sequence is 15 residues long. Germline lookup yields CDR1 KGHSH and CDR2 LQKENI. V trimming: 4 bases; J trimming: 5 bases; junction bases outside the gene matches: 8.

This clone was observed a single time. The chain joins TRBV7-2 to TRBJ2-3; TRBD2 matches at 10 bases. CDR3 length: 15 amino acids. V gave up 11 bases and J gave up 2 bases; unmatched junction bases: 10. Germline values: CDR1 SGHTA, CDR2 FQGNSA. CDR3 sequence (DNA): TGTGCCGAGGGCCCCCTAGCGGGAGTCACAGATACGCAGTATTTT. Amino acid sequence: CAEGPLAGVTDTQYF. Looking up the rest from reference TRBV7-2 and TRBJ2-3 gives the full variable domain: GAGVSQSPSNKVTEKGKDVELRCDPISGHTALYWYRQSLGQGLEFLIYFQGNSAPDKSGLPSDRFSAERTGGSVSTLTIQRTQQEDSAVYLCAEGPLAGVTDTQYFGPGTRLTVL.

Only one count was recorded for this clone. The chain carries TRBV3-1 (or the pseudogene TRBV3-2) and TRBJ2-7; 10 nucleotides align to TRBD1. This CDR3 is built from 14 residues. In germline, CDR1 is LGHDT, CDR2 YNNKEL (reference sequence). Losses at the gene ends were 4 bases for V and 6 bases for J; bases not matched to a gene: 6. The CDR3 nucleotides are TGTGCCAGCAGCCGCGGGACAGGGGTTCCCGAGCAGTACTTC. Encoded protein: CASSRGTGVPEQYF.

Here the CDR3 DNA reads TGTGCCAGCAGCTTGGGGGCGGCTGGGGCCAACGTCCTGACTTTC. Translating gives CASSLGAAGANVLTF. The chain couples TRBV11-3 to TRBJ2-6, with D maybe TRBD1 (6 bases). The CDR3 is 15 amino acids. The V gene's germline CDR1 is SGHNT and CDR2 YENEEA. Trimming took 3 bases from V and 2 from J, leaving 8 bases between them.

The rearrangement uses TRBV24-1 and TRBJ2-2; D is possibly TRBD2 (5 bases). Germline V gene lookup returns CDR1 KGHDR and CDR2 SFDVKD. V was cut by 10 bases and J by 8 bases, with 10 bases left in between. The CDR3 has 11 amino acids. The CDR3 loop is CATGSEGELFF. The CDR3 nucleotides read TGTGCCACAGGGAGCGAAGGGGAGCTGTTTTTT.

The chain couples TRBV7-2 to TRBJ1-2, with D hard to call. Per germline, CDR1 SGHTA and CDR2 FQGNSA. The V gene lost 10 bases and the J gene lost 8 bases, with 20 bases spanning the gap. The CDR3 extends over 13 amino acids. Here the CDR3 DNA reads TGTGCCACCCCACCCCCCGGCGGCCGAGGCTACACCTTC. Its protein is CATPPPGGRGYTF.

This chain links TRBV11-2 with TRBJ1-6, with D perhaps matching TRBD1 (6 bases). V lost 2 bases, J lost 12 bases, and 17 bases lay in between. The germline V gene encodes CDR1 SGHAT and CDR2 FQNNGV. The CDR3 runs 15 residues. CDR3 protein: CASSLNSRGQGPLHF. CDR3 sequence (DNA): TGTGCCAGCAGCTTAAATTCCAGGGGCCAGGGACCCCTCCACTTT. Complete variable domain (other parts from reference TRBV11-2 and TRBJ1-6): EAGVAQSPRYKIIEKRQSVAFWCNPISGHATLYWYQQILGQGPKLLIQFQNNGVVDDSQLPKDRFSAERLKGVDSTLKIQPAKLEDSAVYLCASSLNSRGQGPLHFGNGTRLTVT.

Remarks on this clone: Within the sample, other DNA sequences also encode this same CDR3. The genes are TRBV12-3 or TRBV12-4 and TRBJ1-1; D uncertain. This CDR3 is built from 13 residues. With 5 bases removed from V and 0 bases from J, the gap between germline ends came to 7 bases. This CDR3 is CASSPRVNTEAFF. The DNA for the CDR3 is TGTGCCAGCAGTCCCCGGGTGAACACTGAAGCTTTCTTT.

This chain joins TRBV6-5 and TRBJ2-5, with D maybe TRBD1 (5 bases). The V end was cut by 4 bases, the J end by 5 bases, with 14 bases between. CDR1 is MNHEY and CDR2 is SVGAGI in the germline V gene. The CDR3 loop spans 14 amino acids. The DNA for the CDR3 is TGTGCCAGCAGTTCCAAGTCAAGACAGGAGACCCAGTACTTC. Amino acids: CASSSKSRQETQYF.